Presented here are 18 T cell receptor beta chains from one specimen sequenced in a study of T cell responses to AZD1222 COVID-19 vaccine. Assay: immunoSEQ multiplex PCR; the TCRdb copy retains only in-frame clones and omits some. The table lists approximately 76,000 clones, around four fifths of them singletons, with 2.5% to 3% in the top ten. Sequencing was performed on peripheral blood, taken on day 0 of AZD1222 vaccination. The source of these receptors is an adult in good health.

This clone was seen more than once but under ten times. V usage is TRBV6-5 and J usage is TRBJ2-7, with D maybe TRBD2 (5 bases). The germline V gene encodes CDR1 MNHEY and CDR2 SVGAGI. V was shortened by 6 bases and J by 0 bases, with 12 bases between the two germline ends. CDR3 length equals 14 residues. The CDR3 DNA sequence: TGTGCCAGCAGCGCCCTAGCTTCCTCCTACGAGCAGTACTTC. It codes for CASSALASSYEQYF.

The V gene is TRBV6-5, the J gene TRBJ1-4; D perhaps matches TRBD1 (5 bases). The V end lost 2 bases, the J end lost 8 bases, and 12 bases lay between the germline ends. Germline V lookup: CDR1 MNHEY, CDR2 SVGAGI. The CDR3 consists of 14 residues. The CDR3 DNA is TGTGCCAGCAGTTACGGGCAGGGTGGAGAAAAACTGTTTTTT. This translates into CASSYGQGGEKLFF.

The chain recombines TRBV27 with TRBJ2-7; D is uncertain. CDR1 and CDR2 from the germline V gene are MNHEY and SMNVEV (reference sequence). Trimming took 3 bases from V and 2 from J, leaving 11 bases between them. This CDR3 contains 14 residues. The CDR3 DNA is TGTGCCAGCAGTTTTTTTATTGGTGCCTACGAGCAGTACTTC. Its protein product is CASSFFIGAYEQYF.

The chain is built from TRBV19 and TRBJ2-2; 9 bases are a match to TRBD2. V lost 7 bases to trimming and J lost 7 bases; unmatched junction nucleotides: 10. Per the germline V gene, CDR1 is LNHDA and CDR2 is SQIVND (reference sequence). The length of the CDR3 is 15 residues. The CDR3 sequence is CASTPLAGTVGELFF. In DNA, the CDR3 is TGTGCCAGTACCCCTCTAGCGGGAACTGTCGGGGAGCTGTTTTTT.

V usage is TRBV5-4 and J usage is TRBJ1-2, with 9 nucleotides matching TRBD1. This CDR3 region has 13 residues. Germline CDR1 reads SGHNT; CDR2 reads YYREEE (reference sequence). J was trimmed by 7 bases and V by 4 bases; bases with no gene match: 5. CDR3 protein: CASSLTGGGGYTF. The CDR3 DNA reads as TGTGCCAGCAGCCTGACAGGGGGGGGTGGCTACACCTTC.

This sequence joins TRBV29-1 and TRBJ2-7; no definite D call. Germline V gene sequence: CDR1 SQVTM, CDR2 ANQGSEA. The CDR3 contains 12 residues. V gave up 4 bases and J gave up 0 bases, with 7 bases separating them. The CDR3 spells CSVGRNSYEQYF. The DNA for the CDR3 is TGCAGCGTTGGCAGGAACTCCTACGAGCAGTACTTC.

J is TRBJ2-2 and V is TRBV4-3, with D perhaps assigned TRBD1 or TRBD2 (5 bases each). The CDR3 runs 15 residues. CDR1 and CDR2 (germline): LGHNA, YSLEER. Trimming cost V 0 bases and J 7 bases, with 12 bases left between them. CDR3 DNA: TGCGCCAGCAGCCAAGATGGGACGACAGACGGGGAGCTGTTTTTT. Its translation: CASSQDGTTDGELFF.

Only a few counts were recorded for this clone. The rearrangement uses TRBV9 and TRBJ2-2; 7 nucleotides align to TRBD1. Germline assignment: CDR1 SGDLS and CDR2 YYNGEE. The V gene end was trimmed by 3 bases and the J gene end by 0 bases; junction bases not matched to a gene: 5. This CDR3 is 16 amino acids long. The CDR3 bases are TGTGCCAGCAGCGGTCCCGGGACAGCGAACACCGGGGAGCTGTTTTTT. Translation gives CASSGPGTANTGELFF.

The chain recombines TRBV6-1 with TRBJ1-1; no firm D call. Deletions cut 2 bases from V and 4 bases from J, with 11 bases between. Germline lookup yields CDR1 MNHNS and CDR2 SASEGT. There are 14 residues in the CDR3. The CDR3 nucleotides read TGTGCCAGCAGTGAATCAAGAGTTTTCACTGAAGCTTTCTTT. As protein: CASSESRVFTEAFF.

CDR3 nucleotide sequence: TGTGCCAGCAGTCGCCCGTATAGCAATCAGCCCCAGCATTTT. Protein sequence: CASSRPYSNQPQHF. This sequence joins TRBV6-2 or TRBV6-3 and TRBJ1-5, with no clear D. Germline V gene data show CDR1 as MNHEY and CDR2 as SVGEGT. The CDR3 loop spans 14 amino acids. V was pared by 5 bases and J by 0 bases, with 8 bases between.

This sequence joins TRBV7-2 and TRBJ1-1; TRBD1 matches at 8 bases. From germline, CDR1 is SGHTA and CDR2 FQGNSA. The CDR3 runs to 13 residues. Germline trimming cut 5 bases from V and 10 bases from J; bases unmatched to any gene: 9. CDR3 region: CASSVTGAEGAFF. DNA for the CDR3: TGTGCCAGCAGCGTGACAGGGGCCGAGGGAGCTTTCTTT.

The chain joins TRBV7-2 to TRBJ2-5; D is unclear. Per germline, CDR1 SGHTA and CDR2 FQGNSA. V lost 5 bases, J lost 3 bases, and 7 bases lay in between. CDR3 length: 12 amino acids. CDR3 amino acids: CASSATKETQYF. In DNA, the CDR3 is TGTGCCAGCAGCGCGACCAAAGAGACCCAGTACTTC.

This chain links TRBV3-1 (or the pseudogene TRBV3-2) with TRBJ1-2; D is uncertain. Looked up from germline, CDR1 is LGHDT and CDR2 is YNNKEL (reference sequence). Trimming stripped 1 base from V and 4 bases from J, with 13 bases between. The CDR3 is 15 residues long. CDR3 protein: CASSQVVDGAYGYTF. The DNA for the CDR3 is TGTGCCAGCAGCCAAGTGGTGGACGGTGCCTATGGCTACACCTTC.

The CDR3 spells CASSPPDTQYF. DNA of the CDR3: TGTGCCAGCAGTCCCCCAGATACGCAGTATTTT. The V gene is TRBV27, the J gene TRBJ2-3; D unclear. In germline, CDR1 is MNHEY, CDR2 SMNVEV (reference sequence). CDR3 length: 11 residues. With 5 bases removed from V and 4 bases from J, the gap between germline ends came to 4 bases.

The chain carries TRBV7-3 and TRBJ1-2; possible D gene TRBD1, 5 bases. This CDR3 comprises 14 residues. V shed 5 bases and J shed 3 bases, with 13 bases lying between them. Germline lookup yields CDR1 SGHTA and CDR2 FQGTGA. The DNA for the CDR3 is TGTGCCAGCAGCCCACAGGCCGGCGACTATGGCTACACCTTC. Protein: CASSPQAGDYGYTF. The full variable domain, rest sourced from reference TRBV7-3 and TRBJ1-2, is GAGVSQTPSNKVTEKGKYVELRCDPISGHTALYWYRQSLGQGPEFLIYFQGTGAADDSGLPNDRFFAVRPEGSVSTLKIQRTERGDSAVYLCASSPQAGDYGYTFGSGTRLTVV.

The V gene is TRBV5-1, the J gene TRBJ2-1, with 10 nucleotides matching TRBD2. V was clipped by 0 bases and J by 9 bases; unmatched bases: 6. Germline-derived CDR1 and CDR2 are SGHRS and YFSETQ. The CDR3 loop spans 15 amino acids. CDR3: CASSLDASGSGEQFF. DNA for the CDR3: TGCGCCAGCAGCTTGGATGCTAGCGGGAGCGGTGAGCAGTTCTTC.

The chain combines TRBV6-5 with TRBJ1-5, with TRBD1 matching over 7 bases. Germline CDR1 and CDR2: MNHEY and SVGAGI. V lost 5 bases to trimming and J lost 7 bases; unmatched junction nucleotides: 11. The CDR3 spans 15 residues. Written as DNA, the CDR3 is TGTGCCAGCAGTCGAAGACAGGGAGTAGGGCAGCCCCAGCATTTT. Protein: CASSRRQGVGQPQHF.

This clone occurred a few times. The chain combines TRBV7-9 with TRBJ2-7, with 10 bases matching TRBD1. This CDR3 has 15 residues. Germline V gene lookup returns CDR1 SEHNR and CDR2 FQNEAQ (reference sequence). J was trimmed by 6 bases and V by 8 bases; bases with no gene match: 13. The CDR3 here is CASRPPGQGRGEQYF. CDR3 coding DNA: TGTGCCAGCCGACCCCCGGGACAGGGGAGGGGCGAGCAGTACTTC.